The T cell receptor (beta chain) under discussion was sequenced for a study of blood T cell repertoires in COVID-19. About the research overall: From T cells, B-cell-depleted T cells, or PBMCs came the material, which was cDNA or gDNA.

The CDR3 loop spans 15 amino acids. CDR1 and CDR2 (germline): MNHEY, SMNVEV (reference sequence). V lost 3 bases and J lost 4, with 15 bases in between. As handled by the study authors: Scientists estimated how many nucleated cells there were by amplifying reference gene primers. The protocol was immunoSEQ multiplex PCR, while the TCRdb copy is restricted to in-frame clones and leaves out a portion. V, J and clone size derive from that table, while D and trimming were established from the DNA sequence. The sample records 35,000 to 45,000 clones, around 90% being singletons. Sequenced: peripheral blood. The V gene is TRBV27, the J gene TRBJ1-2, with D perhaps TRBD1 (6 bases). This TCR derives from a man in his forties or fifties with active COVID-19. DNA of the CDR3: TGTGCCAGCAGTTTGAGGTCCACAGGGCCCTATGGCTACACCTTC. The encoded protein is CASSLRSTGPYGYTF.